Listed here is a single T cell receptor (beta chain). Only a few counts were recorded for this clonotype. Its antigen is still unknown. Per-base quality was not reported, and no clone a single base away is much larger than it. Trimming accounts for 4 bases at V and 4 bases at J, while the number of junction bases matched to no gene is 8. According to the germline V gene, CDR1 reads MGHDK and CDR2 reads SYGVNS. The cysteine opens and the phenylalanine closes a CDR3 of 16 amino acids. This entry keeps only the CDR3 DNA: 48 bases, framed from base 1. The record originates from a study of T cells after yellow fever vaccination (dated by TCRdb to the late 2010s). Background on the whole study: The SMART-Seq v4 Ultra Low Input RNA kit was used to prepare libraries from fractions with low cell numbers. Bulk PBMC replicates and cell subsets were isolated from blood drawn at multiple timepoints before and after both primary and secondary immunization. To track T-cell clones before and after primary and booster YFV17D yellow fever vaccination, bulk TCR alpha and beta repertoires were sequenced longitudinally. Two healthy male donors made up the cohort, one aged 18 to 30 years and the other aged 30 to 40 years. General study outcomes and caveats: The study included only a couple of donors, which limits how far the findings can be generalized. FACS-sorted repertoires could contain abundant contaminating clonotypes from the bulk population, so computational filtering was required. Compared with the primary T-cell response, the secondary T-cell response was faster but weaker, reaching its peak on day 5 rather than on day 15. A small fraction of clonotypes appeared in both the CD4 and CD8 compartments, likely as a result of convergent recombination. After the booster, most of the clones that had expanded following primary vaccination were detected again (approximately 95% of CD4 and around 90% of CD8), which suggests that memory was broadly maintained.

What the treatment or condition label conveys for this sample: live attenuated yellow fever vaccine strain. At every blood-draw timepoint, two biological replicates of bulk PBMCs were collected. PBMCs were isolated from peripheral blood using a standard Ficoll-Paque protocol. TriZol was used to extract RNA from bulk PBMCs, from CD4 and CD8 fractions, and from dextramer-positive and dextramer-negative fractions. TCR cDNA was synthesized by 5'RACE template switching, through which a universal primer site and unique molecular identifiers were introduced. Priming for cDNA synthesis came from both the TCR alpha and TCR beta constant segments. Library amplification used two PCR steps, and the second PCR step added sample barcodes and sequencing adapters. Sequencing of libraries was done on Illumina HiSeq 2500 (2x100 bp) or NovaSeq (2x150 bp). In the original analysis: MIGEC was used to demultiplex reads and collapse the reads into UMI consensus sequences, and MiXCR was used for V(D)J alignment. Vaccine-responding clonotypes were identified with edgeR using replicate PBMC samples, with FDR below 0.01 and a log2 fold change above 5 up to day 15 being required. Each bulk clonotype was labeled CD4 or CD8 based on which sequenced repertoire, CD4 or CD8, contained the clonotype at higher abundance. TCRdb itself trimmed the public reads at Q25 with fastp, ran MiXCR and retained productive beta chains. Entries that share a CDR3 protein sequence are merged under the most common genes and DNA. These V and J calls derive from TCRdb rather than the authors' analysis. This sample holds around 350,000 distinct CDR3 sequences; around 6.5% were observed only once. Of the sample, over 14% is held by the ten largest clones.

Material: PBMCs, obtained 5 days after the yellow fever booster vaccination. The chain is made from TRBV25-1 and TRBJ2-3, with 10 bases in between that match TRBD2. The TCR comes from a man between 25 and 39 years old who received the YFV17D yellow fever vaccine. The nucleotide sequence is TGTGCCAGCAGTGGATCTAGCGGGAGAAGGGCAGATACGCAGTATTTT. Translation gives CASSGSSGRRADTQYF.